This TCR beta chain was documented in a study of Ad26.COV2.S vaccination and SARS-CoV-2 variants (dated by TCRdb to about 2021). As for the study more broadly: Donors in the vaccine arm were drawn from COV1001, a phase I-IIa trial of Ad26.COV2.S in healthy adults that was multicentre, randomized, double-blind and placebo-controlled. Dosing of Ad26.COV2.S was intramuscular, at either 5x10^10 or 1x10^11 viral particles, delivered as one shot or as two shots spaced 56 days apart. TCRbeta repertoire sequencing served as the tool for gauging how specific and how broad the SARS-CoV-2-reactive T cell receptors were following Ad26.COV2.S vaccination. A total of roughly 30 samples were included in the TCR-sequenced set, comprising roughly 19 Ad26.COV2.S vaccine recipients, 5 placebo recipients and 8 SARS-CoV-2 convalescent individuals. Trial participants were randomized into five groups of five: low-dose or high-dose Ad26.COV2.S given once or twice, or placebo on both occasions. Throughout the experiments and outcome assessment, investigators stayed blinded to trial group allocation.

The immunoSEQ Assay was used to sequence TCRbeta CDR3 regions. After extraction, genomic DNA underwent amplification by bias-controlled multiplex PCR, followed by high-throughput sequencing. The paper's processing steps were these. To quantify the absolute abundance of every unique TCRbeta CDR3 region, sequences were collapsed and filtered. T cell fraction was estimated by normalizing TCRbeta template counts to usable DNA, which was measured by amplifying reference genes present in all nucleated cells. Repertoire TCRs were annotated as SARS-CoV-2-specific by exact matching of V gene, CDR3 amino acid sequence and J gene to a known reactive TCR set. MIRA supplied the reference SARS-CoV-2 TCR set, which was filtered for enrichment in COVID-19-positive ImmuneCODE repertoires so that public or cross-reactive TCRs were removed. Using the MIRA antigens, annotated TCRs were further analysed by specific ORF or by position within an ORF. Depth was the summed frequency of annotated unique rearrangements, while breadth was defined as annotated unique rearrangements over total unique productive rearrangements. Two-sided Wilcoxon rank-sum tests were applied when comparing TCR breadth between groups. TCRdb stores this immuneACCESS table with in-frame sequences only. Part of the clones is absent; in the studies checked, under half of the shortfall reflects unresolved V genes, and no reason is known for the rest. Clonal size and the V and J genes are those of that table, whereas D and trimming came from the DNA. The sample contains around 400,000 clones, 80% to 95% of them found a single time. The top ten constitute 12% of the sample.

Per the publication, the treatment or condition label means: around 19 received Ad26.COV2.S at low or high dose, single or two shots; several received placebo; per-sample allocation not given. For vaccine and placebo recipients, repertoires were sequenced using samples collected on day 63 after the first injection. In Cohort 1b, around 23 adults aged 18-55 years were enrolled at a single site in Boston, USA, between 29 July and 7 August 2020. Ad26.COV2.S consisted of a replication-incompetent adenovirus type 26 vector by which a prefusion-stabilized SARS-CoV-2 spike protein from the original Wuhan strain was expressed. 12 amino acids form the CDR3, both terminal residues included. CDR1 MNHEY and CDR2 SVGEGT were looked up in the germline V gene. Overall study results and their limits: According to the authors, total T cell responses may have been underestimated by the TCR breadth and depth analyses. Non-spike TCR breadth was comparable between vaccine and placebo recipients, consistent with the vaccine containing only spike. The study lacked the statistical power to compare responses across vaccine doses or regimens. After vaccination, substantial breadth of spike-specific CD8+ and CD4+ T cell responses was reported. Spike-specific TCR breadth was higher in Ad26.COV2.S recipients than in placebo recipients (P = 0.0014).

On this clone: The clone's antigen remains unknown. Given the absence of the conserved phenylalanine or tryptophan at the CDR3 end, a read error is likely. The DNA is omitted, as the CDR3 cannot be located on it reliably, and the CDR3 follows TCRdb's listing.

Here the sequenced sample was peripheral blood, taken in a trial of Ad26.COV2.S vaccine versus placebo. The TCR originated in a person aged 18-65 years who received the Ad26.COV2.S COVID-19 vaccine or a placebo. This sequence uses TRBV6-2 or TRBV6-3 and TRBJ1-2; the D call in the table, TRBD1, was not verified against the DNA. The CDR3 in this case is CASSNRTGGLLS.